These 2 T cell receptor beta chains came from one sample sequenced in a study of T cell repertoires in cytomegalovirus infection. TCRdb used MiXCR to reprocess the reads, holding one entry per CDR3 protein. The repertoire holds a few hundred thousand distinct CDR3 sequences, with about 40% as singletons. These receptors' targets are unknown. The material sequenced was cultured PBMCs, taken from culture after CMV antigen stimulation. The source is a human donor in good health (CMV status not recorded). Some clones in this sample may be carry-over from other donors' samples.

The V and J genes are TRBV7-4 and TRBJ1-3; D not resolved. This CDR3 comprises 15 residues. Germline CDR1 SGHVT, CDR2 SQSDAQ. V dropped 5 bases and J dropped 0 bases, with 11 bases sitting between them. The CDR3 region has the DNA TGTGCCAGCAGCCCCTCCAGCAGCTCTGGAAACACCATATATTTT. Translated: CASSPSSSSGNTIYF.

The V call is TRBV12-3 or TRBV12-4, the J call TRBJ1-1, with D maybe TRBD1 (5 bases). The CDR3 loop spans 16 amino acids. V lost 7 bases and J 6 bases, leaving 24 bases between the germline ends. The chain's CDR3 is CASTSGVPTGVSEAFF. Written as DNA, the CDR3 is TGTGCCAGCACCTCCGGGGTACCTACAGGAGTCTCTGAAGCTTTCTTT.